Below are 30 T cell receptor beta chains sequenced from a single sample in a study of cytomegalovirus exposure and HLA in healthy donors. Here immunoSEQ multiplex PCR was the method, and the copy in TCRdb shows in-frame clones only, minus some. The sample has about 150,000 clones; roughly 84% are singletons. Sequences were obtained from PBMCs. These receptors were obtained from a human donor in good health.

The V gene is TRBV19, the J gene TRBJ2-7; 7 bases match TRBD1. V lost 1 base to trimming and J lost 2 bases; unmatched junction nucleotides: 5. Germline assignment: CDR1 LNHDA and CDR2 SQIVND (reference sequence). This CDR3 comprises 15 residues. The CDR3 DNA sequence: TGTGCCAGTAGTATAGGGGGGACAGTCACCTACGAGCAGTACTTC. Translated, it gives CASSIGGTVTYEQYF. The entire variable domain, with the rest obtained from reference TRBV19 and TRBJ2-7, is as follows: DGGITQSPKYLFRKEGQNVTLSCEQNLNHDAMYWYRQDPGQGLRLIYYSQIVNDFQKGDIAEGYSVSREKKESFPLTVTSAQKNPTAFYLCASSIGGTVTYEQYFGPGTRLTVT.

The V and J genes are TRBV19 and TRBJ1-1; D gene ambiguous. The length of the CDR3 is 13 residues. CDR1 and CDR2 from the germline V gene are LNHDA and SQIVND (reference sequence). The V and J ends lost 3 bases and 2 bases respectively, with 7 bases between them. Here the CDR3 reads CASSMGRNTEAFF. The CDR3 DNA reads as TGTGCCAGTAGTATGGGCAGAAACACTGAAGCTTTCTTT.

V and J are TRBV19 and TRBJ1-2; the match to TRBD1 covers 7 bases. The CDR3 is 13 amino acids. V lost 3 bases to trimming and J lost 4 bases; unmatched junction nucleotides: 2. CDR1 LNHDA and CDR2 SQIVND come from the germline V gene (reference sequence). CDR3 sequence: CASSMGQSYGYTF. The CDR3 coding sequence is TGTGCCAGTAGTATGGGACAGAGCTATGGCTACACCTTC.

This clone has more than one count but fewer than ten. This CDR3 reads CASTIGYEQYF. The CDR3 DNA reads as TGTGCCAGCACGATCGGCTACGAGCAGTACTTC. The chain uses TRBV2 and TRBJ2-7; D gene ambiguous. The length of the CDR3 is 11 residues. V was cut by 7 bases and J by 3 bases, with 7 bases left in between. Germline V gene data show CDR1 as SNHLY and CDR2 as FYNNEI.

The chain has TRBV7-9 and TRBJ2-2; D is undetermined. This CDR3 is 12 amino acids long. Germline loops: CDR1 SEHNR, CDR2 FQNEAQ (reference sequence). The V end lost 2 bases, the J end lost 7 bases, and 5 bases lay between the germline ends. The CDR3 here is CASSLQNGELFF. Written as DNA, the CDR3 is TGTGCCAGCAGCTTACAAAACGGGGAGCTGTTTTTT.

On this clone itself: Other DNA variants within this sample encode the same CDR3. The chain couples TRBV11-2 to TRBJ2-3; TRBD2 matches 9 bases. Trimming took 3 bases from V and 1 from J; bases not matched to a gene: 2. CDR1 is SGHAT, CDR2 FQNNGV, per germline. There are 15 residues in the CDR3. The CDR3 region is CASSFLAGGTDTQYF. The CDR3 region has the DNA TGTGCCAGCAGCTTTTTAGCGGGGGGCACAGATACGCAGTATTTT.

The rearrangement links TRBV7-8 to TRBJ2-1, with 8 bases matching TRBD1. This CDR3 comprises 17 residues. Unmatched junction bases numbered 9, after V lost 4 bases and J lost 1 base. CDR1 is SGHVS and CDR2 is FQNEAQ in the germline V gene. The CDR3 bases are TGTGCCAGCAGCTACGAAGCAGGGGACAGGTCCTACAATGAGCAGTTCTTC. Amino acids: CASSYEAGDRSYNEQFF.

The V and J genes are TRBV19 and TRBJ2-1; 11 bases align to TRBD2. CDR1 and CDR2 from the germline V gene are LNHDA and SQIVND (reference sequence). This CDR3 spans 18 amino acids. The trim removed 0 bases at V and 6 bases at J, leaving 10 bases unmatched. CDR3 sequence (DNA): TGTGCCAGTAGTATAGAGTTCCTAGCGGGGGGCGTAACCAATGAGCAGTTCTTC. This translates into CASSIEFLAGGVTNEQFF.

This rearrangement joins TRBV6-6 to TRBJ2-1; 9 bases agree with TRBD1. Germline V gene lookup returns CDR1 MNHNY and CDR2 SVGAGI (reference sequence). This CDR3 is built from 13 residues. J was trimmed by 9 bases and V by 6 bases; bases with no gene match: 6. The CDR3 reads CASRPQDRGEQFF. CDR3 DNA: TGTGCCAGCAGACCTCAGGACAGGGGTGAGCAGTTCTTC.

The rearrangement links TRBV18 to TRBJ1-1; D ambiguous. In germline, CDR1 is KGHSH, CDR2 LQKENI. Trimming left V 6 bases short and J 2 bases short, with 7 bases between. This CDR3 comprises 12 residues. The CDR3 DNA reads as TGTGCCAGCTCTGCAGGCAACACTGAAGCTTTCTTT. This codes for CASSAGNTEAFF.

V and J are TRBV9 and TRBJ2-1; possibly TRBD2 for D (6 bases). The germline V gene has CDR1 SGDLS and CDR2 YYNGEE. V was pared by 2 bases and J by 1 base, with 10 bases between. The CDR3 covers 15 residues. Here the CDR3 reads CASSVRDSSYNEQFF. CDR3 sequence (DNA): TGTGCCAGCAGCGTCCGGGACTCTTCCTACAATGAGCAGTTCTTC.

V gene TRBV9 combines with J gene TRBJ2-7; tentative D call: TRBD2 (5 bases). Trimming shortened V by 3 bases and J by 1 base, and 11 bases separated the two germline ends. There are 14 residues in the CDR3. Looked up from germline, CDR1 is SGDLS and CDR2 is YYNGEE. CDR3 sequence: CASSAGVGSYEQYF. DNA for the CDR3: TGTGCCAGCAGCGCCGGGGTTGGTTCCTACGAGCAGTACTTC. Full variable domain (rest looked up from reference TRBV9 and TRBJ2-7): DSGVTQTPKHLITATGQRVTLRCSPRSGDLSVYWYQQSLDQGLQFLIQYYNGEERAKGNILERFSAQQFPDLHSELNLSSLELGDSALYFCASSAGVGSYEQYFGPGTRLTVT.

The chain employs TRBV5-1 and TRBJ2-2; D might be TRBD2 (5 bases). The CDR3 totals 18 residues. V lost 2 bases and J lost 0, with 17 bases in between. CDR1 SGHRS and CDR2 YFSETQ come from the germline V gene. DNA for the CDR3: TGCGCCAGCAGCTTCTCTATAAGGACTCTCGCGAACACCGGGGAGCTGTTTTTT. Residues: CASSFSIRTLANTGELFF.

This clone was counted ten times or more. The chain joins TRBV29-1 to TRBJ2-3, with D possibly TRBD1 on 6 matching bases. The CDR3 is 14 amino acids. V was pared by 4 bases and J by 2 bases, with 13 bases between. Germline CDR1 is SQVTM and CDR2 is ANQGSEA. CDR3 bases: TGCAGCGTTGTTCGCGAGGGGGTCACAGATACGCAGTATTTT. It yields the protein CSVVREGVTDTQYF.

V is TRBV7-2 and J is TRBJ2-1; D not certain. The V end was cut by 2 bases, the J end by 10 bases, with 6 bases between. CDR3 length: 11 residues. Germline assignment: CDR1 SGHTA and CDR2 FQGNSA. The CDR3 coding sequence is TGTGCCAGCAGCTTACAGTGGGAGCAGTTCTTC. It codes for CASSLQWEQFF.

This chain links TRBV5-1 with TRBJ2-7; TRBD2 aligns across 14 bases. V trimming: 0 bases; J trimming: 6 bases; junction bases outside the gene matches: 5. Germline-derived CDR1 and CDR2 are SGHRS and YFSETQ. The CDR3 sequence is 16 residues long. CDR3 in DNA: TGCGCCAGCAGCTTGGGCCCGGGACTAGCGGGAGTCGAGCAGTACTTC. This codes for CASSLGPGLAGVEQYF.

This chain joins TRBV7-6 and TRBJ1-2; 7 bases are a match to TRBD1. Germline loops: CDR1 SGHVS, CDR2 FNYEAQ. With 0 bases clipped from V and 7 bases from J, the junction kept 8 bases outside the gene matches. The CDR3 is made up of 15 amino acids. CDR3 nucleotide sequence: TGTGCCAGCAGCTTAGCCCCCAAGGGGGCGCTTGGCTACACCTTC. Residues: CASSLAPKGALGYTF.

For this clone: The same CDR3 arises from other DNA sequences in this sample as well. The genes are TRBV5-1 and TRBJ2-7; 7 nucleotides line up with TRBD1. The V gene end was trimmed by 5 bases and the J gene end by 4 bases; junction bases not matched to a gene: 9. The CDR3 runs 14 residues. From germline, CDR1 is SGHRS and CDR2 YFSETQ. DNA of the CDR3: TGCGCCAGCAGTAGGACAGGAAACGTTTACGAGCAGTACTTC. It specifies CASSRTGNVYEQYF. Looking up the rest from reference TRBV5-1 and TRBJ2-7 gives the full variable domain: KAGVTQTPRYLIKTRGQQVTLSCSPISGHRSVSWYQQTPGQGLQFLFEYFSETQRNKGNFPGRFSGRQFSNSRSEMNVSTLELGDSALYLCASSRTGNVYEQYFGPGTRLTVT.

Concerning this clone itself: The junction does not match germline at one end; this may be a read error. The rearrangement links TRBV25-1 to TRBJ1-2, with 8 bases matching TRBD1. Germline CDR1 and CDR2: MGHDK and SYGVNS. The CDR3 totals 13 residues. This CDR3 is CASRGQENFGYTF. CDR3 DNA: TGTGCCAGCAGGGGACAGGAGAACTTTGGCTACACCTTC.

This CDR3 is CASSPDRLNLAKNIQYF. The CDR3 DNA reads as TGTGCCAGCTCACCGGACAGACTTAATCTAGCCAAAAACATTCAGTACTTC. V and J are TRBV18 and TRBJ2-4; D perhaps matches TRBD1 (6 bases). From germline, CDR1 is KGHSH and CDR2 LQKENI. The CDR3 length is 17 residues. Trimming took off 3 bases at V and 0 bases at J, with 15 bases between the two ends. Full variable domain (outside the CDR3, taken from reference TRBV18 and TRBJ2-4): NAGVMQNPRHLVRRRGQEARLRCSPMKGHSHVYWYRQLPEEGLKFMVYLQKENIIDESGMPKERFSAEFPKEGPSILRIQQVVRGDSAAYFCASSPDRLNLAKNIQYFGAGTRLSVL.

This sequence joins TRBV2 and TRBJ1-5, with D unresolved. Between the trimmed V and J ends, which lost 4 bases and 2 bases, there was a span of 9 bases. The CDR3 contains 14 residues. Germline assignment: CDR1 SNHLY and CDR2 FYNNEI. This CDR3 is CASSGPVRNQPQHF. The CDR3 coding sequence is TGTGCCAGCAGTGGGCCAGTTCGCAATCAGCCCCAGCATTTT.

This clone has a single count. In DNA, the CDR3 is TGCGCCAGCAGTGAGTTAGCCGAATACGAGCAGTACTTC. Protein: CASSELAEYEQYF. V and J are TRBV10-2 and TRBJ2-7; D gene unclear. Trimming removed 1 base from V and 4 bases from J, with 8 bases in between. This CDR3 has 13 residues. The germline V gene has CDR1 WSHSY and CDR2 SAAADI.

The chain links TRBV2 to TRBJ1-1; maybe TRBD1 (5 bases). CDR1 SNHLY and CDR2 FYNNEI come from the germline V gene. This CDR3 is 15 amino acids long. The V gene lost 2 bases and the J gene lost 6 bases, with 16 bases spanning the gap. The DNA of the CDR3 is TGTGCCAGCAGTGAAAATCAGGGACTGACCTCTGAAGCTTTCTTT. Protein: CASSENQGLTSEAFF.

The chain's CDR3 is CASSLSVSGAYEQYF. CDR3 bases: TGTGCCAGCAGTTTATCGGTTAGCGGGGCATACGAGCAGTACTTC. The chain joins TRBV27 to TRBJ2-5, with 8 positions matching TRBD2. TRBJ2-7 matches the DNA end more closely, so the J call is doubtful. This CDR3 is built from 15 residues. CDR1 is MNHEY, CDR2 SMNVEV, per germline (reference sequence).

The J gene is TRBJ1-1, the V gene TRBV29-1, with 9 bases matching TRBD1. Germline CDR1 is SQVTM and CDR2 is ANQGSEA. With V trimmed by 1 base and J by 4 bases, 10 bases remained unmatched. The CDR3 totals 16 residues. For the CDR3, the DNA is TGCAGCGTTGAAGGTGGATCCGGGACAGGGACCACTGAAGCTTTCTTT. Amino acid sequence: CSVEGGSGTGTTEAFF.

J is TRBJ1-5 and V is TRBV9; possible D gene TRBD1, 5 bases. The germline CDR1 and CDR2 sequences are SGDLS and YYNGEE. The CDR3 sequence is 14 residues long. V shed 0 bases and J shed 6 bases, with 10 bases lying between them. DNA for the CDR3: TGTGCCAGCAGCGTAGCAGGGCAGGGTCAGCCCCAGCATTTT. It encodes CASSVAGQGQPQHF.

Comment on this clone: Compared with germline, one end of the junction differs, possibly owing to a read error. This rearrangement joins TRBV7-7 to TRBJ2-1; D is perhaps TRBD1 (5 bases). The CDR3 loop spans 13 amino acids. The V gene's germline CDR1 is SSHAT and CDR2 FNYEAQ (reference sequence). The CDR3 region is CASSPRDYNEQFF. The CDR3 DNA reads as TGTGCTAGCAGCCCCAGGGACTACAATGAGCAGTTCTTC.

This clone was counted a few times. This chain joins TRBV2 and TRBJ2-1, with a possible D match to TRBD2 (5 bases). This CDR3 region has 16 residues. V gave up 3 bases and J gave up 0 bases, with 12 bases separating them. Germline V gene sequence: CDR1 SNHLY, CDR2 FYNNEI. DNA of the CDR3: TGTGCCAGCAGTGATCAGAGGGAGAGCTCCTACAATGAGCAGTTCTTC. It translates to CASSDQRESSYNEQFF. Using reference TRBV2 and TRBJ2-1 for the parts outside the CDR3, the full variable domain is EPEVTQTPSHQVTQMGQEVILRCVPISNHLYFYWYRQILGQKVEFLVSFYNNEISEKSEIFDDQFSVERPDGSNFTLKIRSTKLEDSAMYFCASSDQRESSYNEQFFGPGTRLTVL.

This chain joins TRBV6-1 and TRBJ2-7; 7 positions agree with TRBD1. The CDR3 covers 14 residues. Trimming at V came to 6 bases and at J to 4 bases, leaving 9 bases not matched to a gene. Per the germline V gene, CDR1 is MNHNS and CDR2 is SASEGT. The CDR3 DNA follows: TGTGCCAGCAGGACCGGGACAGATATTTACGAGCAGTACTTC. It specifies CASRTGTDIYEQYF.

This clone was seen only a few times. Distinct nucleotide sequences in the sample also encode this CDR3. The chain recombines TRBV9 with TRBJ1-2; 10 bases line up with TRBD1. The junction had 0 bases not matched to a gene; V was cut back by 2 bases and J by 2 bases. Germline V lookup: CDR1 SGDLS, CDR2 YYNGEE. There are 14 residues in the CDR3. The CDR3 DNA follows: TGTGCCAGCAGCGTGGGACAGGGGAACTATGGCTACACCTTC. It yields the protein CASSVGQGNYGYTF.